The source of this TCR beta chain is a study of STAT5B mutations in CD4+ large granular lymphocyte leukemia. Broader study findings: Roughly 27% of private leukemic clonotypes occurred rarely in other patients' non-leukemic repertoires. Patient CD4-sorted repertoires stayed more clonal than healthy ones after leukemic-clone removal.

Note on this clone: Its antigen is still unknown.

Under the authors' procedure: A productive frequency of 2.59 x 10-5 was the lowest detectable. Sequencing used immunoSEQ multiplex PCR; TCRdb keeps in-frame clones, though not all of them. For V, J and clone size, that table is used; D and trimming come from the DNA. The repertoire holds under 35,000 clones, with approximately 81% as singletons. The CDR3 extends over 16 amino acids. J gave up 3 bases and V 3 bases, and 8 bases lay outside the gene matches. Germline V gives CDR1 MNHNY, CDR2 SVGAGI (reference sequence). Sample: CD4+ T cells from blood buffy coats. This clonotype originated in a human donor in good health. The chain employs TRBV6-6 and TRBJ2-1; 7 bases are shared with TRBD2. CDR3 protein: CASSYGSGAIYNEQFF. In nucleotides, the CDR3 is TGTGCCAGCAGTTATGGAAGCGGGGCTATCTACAATGAGCAGTTCTTC.